Listed here are 9 T cell receptor beta chains from one sample, sequenced in a study of blood T cell repertoires in COVID-19. The table came from immunoSEQ multiplex PCR; TCRdb's copy has only in-frame clones and leaves some out. The sample carries more than 250,000 clones, 80% to 90% recorded once. The specimen sequenced was PBMCs or T cells enriched from blood (not recorded which). These receptors were collected from a woman aged 18-29 years who had recovered from COVID-19.

The V and J genes are TRBV5-8 and TRBJ1-5, with a weak D call TRBD1 (5 bases). The ends were cut back, 3 bases at V and 11 bases at J, with 15 bases in the middle. The CDR3 totals 13 residues. Germline CDR1 reads SGHTS; CDR2 reads YDEGEE. CDR3 DNA: TGTGCCAGCAGCTGGTCAGGGTTCTGGGCCCAGCATTTT. As protein: CASSWSGFWAQHF. Together with reference TRBV5-8 and TRBJ1-5, the CDR3 gives the full variable domain: EAGVTQSPTHLIKTRGQQATLRCSPISGHTSVYWYQQALGLGLQFLLWYDEGEERNRGNFPPRFSGRQFPNYSSELNVNALELEDSALYLCASSWSGFWAQHFGDGTRLSIL.

Details on this clone: Within the sample, other DNA sequences also encode this same CDR3. The chain recombines TRBV30 with TRBJ1-5; D unresolved. The germline V gene has CDR1 GTSNPN and CDR2 SVGIG (reference sequence). V lost 0 bases to trimming and J lost 4 bases, with 7 bases between them. The CDR3 runs 13 residues. Here the CDR3 DNA reads TGTGCCTGGAGTGTACTAGGGAATCAGCCCCAGCATTTT. It is translated as CAWSVLGNQPQHF.

This clone counts as large. The chain couples TRBV2 to TRBJ1-2; tentatively, D is TRBD1 (5 bases). CDR1 and CDR2 (germline): SNHLY, FYNNEI. This CDR3 is built from 13 residues. Trimming shortened V by 1 base and J by 4 bases, and 7 bases separated the two germline ends. CDR3 DNA sequence: TGTGCCAGCAGTGAAGGGGGCGGCTATGGCTACACCTTC. Protein: CASSEGGGYGYTF.

This clone showed up just a few times. The chain couples TRBV27 to TRBJ1-2, with 12 positions matching TRBD1. Germline CDR1 and CDR2: MNHEY and SMNVEV (reference sequence). The CDR3 covers 19 residues. V was pared by 0 bases and J by 7 bases, with 15 bases of the junction left unmatched. CDR3 region: CASSLSRYGTGGAVGGYTF. The DNA for the CDR3 is TGTGCCAGCAGTTTATCGAGATACGGGACAGGGGGCGCAGTGGGTGGCTACACCTTC.

The chain has TRBV4-1 and TRBJ1-1, with 8 bases that match TRBD1. Trimming removed 5 bases from V and 1 base from J; junction bases left unmatched: 3. Germline lookup yields CDR1 MGHRA and CDR2 YSYEKL. CDR3 length: 14 amino acids. DNA of the CDR3: TGCGCCAGCAGCTCAGGACAGGGGAACACTGAAGCTTTCTTT. Amino acid sequence: CASSSGQGNTEAFF.

The sample holds one count of this clone. V gene TRBV6-6 combines with J gene TRBJ1-1, with TRBD1 identical over 9 bases. J was trimmed by 5 bases and V by 2 bases; bases with no gene match: 6. Germline V lookup: CDR1 MNHNY, CDR2 SVGAGI (reference sequence). The length of the CDR3 is 15 residues. The CDR3 DNA follows: TGTGCCAGCAGTTACGGGGACAGGGCGAAAACTGAAGCTTTCTTT. Its translation is CASSYGDRAKTEAFF.

This clone has just one count. The genes are TRBV27 and TRBJ1-5; D gene unclear. Germline lookup yields CDR1 MNHEY and CDR2 SMNVEV (reference sequence). CDR3 length: 12 residues. V shed 5 bases and J shed 7 bases, with 9 bases lying between them. CDR3 DNA sequence: TGTGCCAGCAGTGCCGGCGGGCAGCCCCAGCATTTT. Translation: CASSAGGQPQHF.

The rearrangement links TRBV3-1 (or the pseudogene TRBV3-2) to TRBJ2-1, with TRBD2 identical over 14 bases. Per germline, CDR1 LGHDT and CDR2 YNNKEL (reference sequence). CDR3 size: 15 residues. The V gene end was trimmed by 4 bases and the J gene end by 12 bases; junction bases not matched to a gene: 8. CDR3 region: CASSPETSGRAGQFF. DNA of the CDR3: TGTGCCAGCAGCCCCGAGACTAGCGGGAGGGCCGGGCAGTTCTTC.

The chain is built from TRBV7-9 and TRBJ2-1, with a weak D call TRBD2 (5 bases). V dropped 5 bases and J dropped 7 bases, with 9 bases sitting between them. CDR3 length: 12 amino acids. Looked up from germline, CDR1 is SEHNR and CDR2 is FQNEAQ (reference sequence). The CDR3 reads CASSVSGNEQFF. DNA for the CDR3: TGTGCCAGCAGCGTCAGCGGAAATGAGCAGTTCTTC.